This T cell receptor (beta chain) was obtained from a study of cytomegalovirus exposure and HLA in healthy donors. Study-wide context: Prior work identified around 110 million unique TCR beta sequences in some 180 million T cells. Study-wide points: Because they were indistinguishable, some V segments, including TRBV6-2 and TRBV6-3, were excluded. Later analysis identified a missense DCLRE1C variant that was linked to TCR beta V- and J-gene trimming.

V lost 5 bases to trimming and J lost 0 bases; unmatched junction nucleotides: 13. Germline-derived CDR1 and CDR2 are PRHDT and FYEKMQ (reference sequence). The CDR3 totals 19 residues. The donors (healthy individuals) were bone marrow donors. Details on this clone: Antigen unknown.

Primers for the PCR totalled 60 Vbeta and 13 Jbeta. Clones were sequenced by immunoSEQ multiplex PCR, and TCRdb holds only the in-frame ones, with some missing. The sample yields about 150,000 clones, 65% to 85% seen once. Material for sequencing was PBMCs. V usage is TRBV13 and J usage is TRBJ2-7; TRBD2 matches at 13 bases. This clonotype was sampled from a man aged 18 to 35 in good health and CMV-seronegative. The CDR3: CASSARPGTSGASSYEQYV. The CDR3 region has the DNA TGTGCCAGCAGCGCCAGACCCGGGACTAGCGGGGCAAGCTCCTACGAGCAGTACGTC.